This TCR beta chain was obtained from a study of Graves' ophthalmopathy and Graves' hyperthyroidism listed by TCRdb under 2018. A note on the overall study: Peripheral blood samples were taken at the time of initial diagnosis, before any treatment was given. The study used signatures of the TCR beta repertoire to tell Graves' ophthalmopathy apart from Graves' hyperthyroidism and to predict which patients would progress to ophthalmopathy. In total, 135 blood samples were TCR-sequenced: around 42 ophthalmopathy, approximately 75 hyperthyroidism and roughly 17 hyperthyroidism-to-ophthalmopathy patients. To explore V-J signatures distinguishing ophthalmopathy from hyperthyroidism, a discovery set of more than 95 patients (more than 40 ophthalmopathy, 57 stable hyperthyroidism) was enrolled. For independent validation, a separate cohort was made up of roughly 19 hyperthyroidism patients plus 17 patients who later progressed from hyperthyroidism to ophthalmopathy. In more than five hyperthyroidism patients, T-cell repertoires of thyroid tissue and blood were compared. Following sampling, methimazole starting at 30 mg daily was administered to hyperthyroidism patients, and high-dose intravenous methylprednisolone was administered to ophthalmopathy patients.

What the research found in general, with its limitations: No statistical method was used to set the sample size in advance, and the investigators knew which group each participant was assigned to. In validation, the model predicted ophthalmopathy progression with about 71% sensitivity and approximately 78% specificity; roughly 11 predicted patients were CT-confirmed with GO in a median of 6.5 months. Most expanded thyroid clonotypes with a frequency above 0.001 also appeared in blood, which suggests that blood repertoires may reflect the immune response in the thyroid. In cross-validation, the 13-signature model distinguished ophthalmopathy from stable hyperthyroidism with almost 90% sensitivity and almost 83% specificity, and in the test set the corresponding values were about 80% and 75%.

Hyperthyroidism was defined as stable when no progression to ophthalmopathy occurred within 18 months of follow-up. Hyperthyroidism patients were newly diagnosed, were aged 18 to 65 years, and had a disease duration under 2 months. Patients with other autoimmune diseases, uncontrolled infections, pregnancy or lactation were excluded from the study. Diagnosis was based on clinical symptoms, serum thyroxine, TRAb, thyroid ultrasound and orbital computed tomography. PBMCs were isolated from 7.5 to 10 ml of fresh peripheral blood by Ficoll-Paque density gradient centrifugation. Total RNA was extracted using Trizol reagent, and RNA quality was checked on an Agilent 2100 Bioanalyzer. For repertoire sequencing, TCR beta CDR3 regions were amplified from RNA transcripts. HTBI primers and the Qiagen OneStep RT-PCR kit were used in a first-round RT-PCR, which was followed by a second-round multiplex PCR, size selection and purification. The libraries underwent paired-end sequencing with 100 bp reads on an Illumina HiSeq2000. In the source study's methods: SOAPnuke was used to process the reads, throwing out any read that had adapters, had uncalled bases, had a mean Phred below 15, or lacked an exact constant-primer or identifier match. High-quality paired reads were merged with COPE v1.2.5. Clonotypes were defined as unique nucleotide sequences and were aligned to IMGT TRB V, D and J references using MiTCR v1.1. The analysis was limited to V-J combinations with a frequency above 0.0001, which together covered around 99% of the repertoires. A TCR clonal expansion and chaos score per V-J combination was defined as the ratio of F50 clonal expansion to chaos observed in the TCRdist matrix. Welch's t-statistics and random forest were used to narrow the features down to more than 10 V-J combinations, which were then fed into a naive Bayes classifier. Thyroid-blood repertoire similarity was quantified with the Morisita-Horn index. TCRdb reprocessing: public reads trimmed at Q25 with fastp, clones called with MiXCR, in-frame beta chains kept. Each entry is one CDR3 protein sequence, shown with its most common DNA and genes. The V and J calls were not made by the authors but by TCRdb's processing. The sample yields about 370,000 distinct CDR3 sequences; about a sixth were counted once. The ten biggest clones cover approximately 2.4% of the sample.

CDR1 is given as MNHEY and CDR2 as SVGEGT, both from the germline V gene. Relative to germline, V is 4 bases shorter and J is 0 bases shorter, with 10 bases between their ends. The cysteine opens and the phenylalanine closes a CDR3 of 14 amino acids. Left in the record is the CDR3 DNA by itself, 42 bases read in frame from the first base. As to this clonotype: No cognate antigen has been identified for it. No clone much larger than this one lies a single base away; base qualities are absent.

Sample: peripheral blood. The chain is assembled from TRBV6-2 or TRBV6-3 and TRBJ2-7; confidence is insufficient to name the D gene. This sequence originates from an adult woman with stable Graves' hyperthyroidism. DNA sequence: TGTGCCAGCAGTTTTTACCAATCCTCCTACGAGCAGTACTTC. It codes for CASSFYQSSYEQYF.